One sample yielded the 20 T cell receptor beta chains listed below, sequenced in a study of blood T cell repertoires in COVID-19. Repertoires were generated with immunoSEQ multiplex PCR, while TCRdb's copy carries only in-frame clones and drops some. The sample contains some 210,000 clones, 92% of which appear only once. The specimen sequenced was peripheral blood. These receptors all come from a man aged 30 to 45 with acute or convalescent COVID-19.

The CDR3 region has the DNA TGTGCCAGCAGCTTAGATGGCGCTTGGCAGGGGGCCTGGTTGTCCTACGAGCAGTACTTC. Amino acids: CASSLDGAWQGAWLSYEQYF. V is TRBV11-2 and J is TRBJ2-7, with 8 bases aligning to TRBD1. Germline CDR1 reads SGHAT; CDR2 reads FQNNGV. V lost 0 bases and J lost 1; bases outside the gene matches: 17. The CDR3 totals 20 residues.

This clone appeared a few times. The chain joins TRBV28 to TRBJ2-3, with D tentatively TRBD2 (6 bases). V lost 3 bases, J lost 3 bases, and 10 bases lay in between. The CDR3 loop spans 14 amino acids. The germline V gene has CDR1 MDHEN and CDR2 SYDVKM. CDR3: CASSFFSGTDTQYF. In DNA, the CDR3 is TGTGCCAGCAGTTTCTTTAGCGGAACAGATACGCAGTATTTT.

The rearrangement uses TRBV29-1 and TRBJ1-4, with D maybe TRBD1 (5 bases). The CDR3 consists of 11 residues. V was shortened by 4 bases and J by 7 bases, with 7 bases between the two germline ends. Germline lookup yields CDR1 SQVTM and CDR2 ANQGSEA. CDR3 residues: CSVGTGEKLFF. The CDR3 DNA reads TGCAGCGTTGGCACAGGTGAAAAACTGTTTTTT.

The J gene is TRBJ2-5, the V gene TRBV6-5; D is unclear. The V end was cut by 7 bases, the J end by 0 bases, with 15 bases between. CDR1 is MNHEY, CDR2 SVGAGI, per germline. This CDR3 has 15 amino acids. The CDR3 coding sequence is TGTGCCAGCAATACAAGCCCAGGTTACCAAGAGACCCAGTACTTC. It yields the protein CASNTSPGYQETQYF.

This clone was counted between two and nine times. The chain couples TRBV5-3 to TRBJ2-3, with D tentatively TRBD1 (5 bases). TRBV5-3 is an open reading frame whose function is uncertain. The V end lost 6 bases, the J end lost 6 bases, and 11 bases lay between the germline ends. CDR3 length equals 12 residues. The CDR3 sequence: CARTLGADTQYF. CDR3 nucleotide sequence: TGTGCCAGAACCCTTGGGGCGGATACGCAGTATTTT.

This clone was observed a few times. CDR3 nucleotide sequence: TGTGCCACCAGTGATGACAGGCAATCCTATGGCTACACCTTC. It specifies CATSDDRQSYGYTF. The V call is TRBV24-1, the J call TRBJ1-2; a possible D gene is TRBD1 (6 bases). This CDR3 region has 14 residues. Germline V gives CDR1 KGHDR, CDR2 SFDVKD. V dropped 3 bases and J dropped 4 bases, with 11 bases sitting between them.

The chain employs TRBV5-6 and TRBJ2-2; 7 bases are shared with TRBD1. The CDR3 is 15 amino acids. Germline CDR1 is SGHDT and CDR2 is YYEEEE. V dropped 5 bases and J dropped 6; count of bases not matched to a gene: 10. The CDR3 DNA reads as TGTGCCAGCAGACTAAGACAGGGCCGACCCGGGGAGCTGTTTTTT. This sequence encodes CASRLRQGRPGELFF. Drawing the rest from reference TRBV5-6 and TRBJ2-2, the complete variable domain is DAGVTQSPTHLIKTRGQQVTLRCSPKSGHDTVSWYQQALGQGPQFIFQYYEEEERQRGNFPDRFSGHQFPNYSSELNVNALLLGDSALYLCASRLRQGRPGELFFGEGSRLTVL.

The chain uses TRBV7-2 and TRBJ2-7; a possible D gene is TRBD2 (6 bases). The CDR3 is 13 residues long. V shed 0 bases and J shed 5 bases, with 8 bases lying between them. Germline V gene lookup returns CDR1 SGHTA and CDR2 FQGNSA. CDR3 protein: CASSLAPGDEQYF. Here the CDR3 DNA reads TGTGCCAGCAGCTTAGCTCCGGGGGACGAGCAGTACTTC.

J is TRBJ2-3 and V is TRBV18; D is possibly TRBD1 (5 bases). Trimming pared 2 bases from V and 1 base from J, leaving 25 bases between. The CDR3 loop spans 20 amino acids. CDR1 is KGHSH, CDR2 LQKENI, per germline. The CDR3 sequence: CASSPVISQGFGTGTDTQYF. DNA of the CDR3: TGTGCCAGCTCACCAGTAATTTCCCAGGGTTTTGGTACGGGCACAGATACGCAGTATTTT. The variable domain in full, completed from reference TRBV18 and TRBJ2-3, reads NAGVMQNPRHLVRRRGQEARLRCSPMKGHSHVYWYRQLPEEGLKFMVYLQKENIIDESGMPKERFSAEFPKEGPSILRIQQVVRGDSAAYFCASSPVISQGFGTGTDTQYFGPGTRLTVL.

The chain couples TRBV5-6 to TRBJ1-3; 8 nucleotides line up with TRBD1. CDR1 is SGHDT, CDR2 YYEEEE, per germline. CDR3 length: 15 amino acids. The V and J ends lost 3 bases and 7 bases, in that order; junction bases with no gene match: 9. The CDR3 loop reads CASSSGQVMGNTIYF. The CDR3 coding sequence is TGTGCCAGCAGCTCGGGACAGGTTATGGGGAACACCATATATTTT.

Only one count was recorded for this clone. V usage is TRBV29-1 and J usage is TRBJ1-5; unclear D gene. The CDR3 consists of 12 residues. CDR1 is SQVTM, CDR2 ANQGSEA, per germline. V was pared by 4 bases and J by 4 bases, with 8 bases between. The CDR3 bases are TGCAGCGTTGTATACGGGAATCAGCCCCAGCATTTT. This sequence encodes CSVVYGNQPQHF.

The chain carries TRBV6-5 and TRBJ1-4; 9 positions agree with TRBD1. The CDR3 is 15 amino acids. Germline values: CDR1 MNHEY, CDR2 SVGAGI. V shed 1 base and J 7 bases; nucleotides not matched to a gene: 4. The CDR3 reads CASSYLYRGREKLFF. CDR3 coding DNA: TGTGCCAGCAGTTACTTATACAGGGGGCGTGAAAAACTGTTTTTT.

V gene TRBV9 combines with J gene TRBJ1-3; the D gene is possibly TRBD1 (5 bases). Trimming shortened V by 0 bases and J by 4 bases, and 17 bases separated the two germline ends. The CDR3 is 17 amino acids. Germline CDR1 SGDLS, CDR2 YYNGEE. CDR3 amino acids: CASSVGKGQTRGNTIYF. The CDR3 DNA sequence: TGTGCCAGCAGCGTAGGTAAGGGGCAGACAAGAGGAAACACCATATATTTT.

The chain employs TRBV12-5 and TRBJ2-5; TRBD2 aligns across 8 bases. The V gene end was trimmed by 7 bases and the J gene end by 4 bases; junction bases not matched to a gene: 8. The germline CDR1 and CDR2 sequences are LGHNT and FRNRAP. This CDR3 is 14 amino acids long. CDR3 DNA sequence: TGTGCTAGTGCCCGGGGGGGGCGCAGAGAGACCCAGTACTTC. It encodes CASARGGRRETQYF.

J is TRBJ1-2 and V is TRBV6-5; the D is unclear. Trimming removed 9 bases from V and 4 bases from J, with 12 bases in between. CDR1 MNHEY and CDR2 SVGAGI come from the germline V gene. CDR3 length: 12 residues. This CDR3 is CASLEASYGYTF. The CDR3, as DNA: TGTGCCAGTTTGGAGGCATCCTATGGCTACACCTTC.

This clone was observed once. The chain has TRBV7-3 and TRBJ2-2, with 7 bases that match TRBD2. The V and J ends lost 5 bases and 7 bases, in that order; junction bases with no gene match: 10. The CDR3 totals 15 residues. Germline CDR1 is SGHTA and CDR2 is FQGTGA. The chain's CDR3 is CASSPQRELSGELFF. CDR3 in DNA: TGTGCCAGCAGCCCCCAGCGGGAATTGAGCGGGGAGCTGTTTTTT.

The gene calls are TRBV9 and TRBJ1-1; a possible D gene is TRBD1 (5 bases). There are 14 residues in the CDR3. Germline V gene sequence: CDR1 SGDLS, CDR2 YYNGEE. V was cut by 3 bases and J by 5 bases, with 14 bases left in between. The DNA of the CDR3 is TGTGCCAGCAGCGGCCCCCAGGGCGGAACTGAAGCTTTCTTT. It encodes CASSGPQGGTEAFF.

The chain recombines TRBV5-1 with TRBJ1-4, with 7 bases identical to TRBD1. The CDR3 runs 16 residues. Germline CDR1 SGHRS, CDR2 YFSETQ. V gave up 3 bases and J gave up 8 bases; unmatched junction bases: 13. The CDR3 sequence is CASSSGQGGATEKLFF. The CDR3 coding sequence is TGCGCCAGCAGCTCAGGTCAGGGGGGCGCGACCGAAAAACTGTTTTTT. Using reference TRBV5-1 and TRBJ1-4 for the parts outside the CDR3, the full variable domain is KAGVTQTPRYLIKTRGQQVTLSCSPISGHRSVSWYQQTPGQGLQFLFEYFSETQRNKGNFPGRFSGRQFSNSRSEMNVSTLELGDSALYLCASSSGQGGATEKLFFGSGTQLSVL.

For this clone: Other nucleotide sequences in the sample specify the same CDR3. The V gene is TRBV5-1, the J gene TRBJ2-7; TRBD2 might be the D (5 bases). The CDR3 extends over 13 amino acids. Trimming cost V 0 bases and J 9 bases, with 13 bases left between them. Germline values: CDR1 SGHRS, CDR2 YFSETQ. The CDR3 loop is CASSLGALAGQYF. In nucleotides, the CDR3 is TGCGCCAGCAGCTTGGGGGCCCTAGCAGGGCAGTACTTC.

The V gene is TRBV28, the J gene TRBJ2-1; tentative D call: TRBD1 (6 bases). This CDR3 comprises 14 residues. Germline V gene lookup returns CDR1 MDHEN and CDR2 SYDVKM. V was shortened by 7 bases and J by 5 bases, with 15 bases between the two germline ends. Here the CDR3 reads CASKDRFTDNEQFF. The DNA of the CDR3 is TGTGCCAGCAAAGACAGGTTTACTGACAATGAGCAGTTCTTC.